These T cell receptor beta chains were read from a single sample in a study of kidney transplant recipient with SARS-CoV-2 infection. TCRdb fed the reads into MiXCR, producing one record per CDR3 protein. The data hold about 240,000 distinct CDR3 sequences, with around 30% observed a single time. The sample consisted of a blood sample, taken at baseline and on day 111 from a kidney transplant recipient. All receptors derive from a male patient aged 25-45 years who had COVID-19 and was a kidney transplant recipient. Some of these T cells may belong to the graft donor. Both conserved end residues are part of each CDR3. Each record gives: V gene, CDR3 length, CDR3 protein.

TRBV7-9 15 CASSLEVGSGDGYTF
TRBV6-2/TRBV6-3 14 CASREGELRNEQFF
TRBV6-5 14 CASSYTGQASEAFF
TRBV3-1 21 CASSQVPLGGQGALRGQPQHF
TRBV6-6 13 CANSGTGNNEQFF
TRBV7-7 17 CASSISFKCRKTYGYTF
TRBV20-1 13 CSALRTGATEAFF
TRBV7-8 16 CASSPRDRGGSQPQHF
TRBV2 16 CASSEALAGFTDTQYF
TRBV12-3/TRBV12-4 13 CASSKGTGRGYTF
TRBV28 15 CASSLLGDRVDTQYF
TRBV3-1 14 CASRRHADNSPLHF
TRBV14 13 CASSQDGAGRKYF
TRBV11-1 17 CASSANSKAGKTYGYTF
TRBV20-1 15 CSADLTSGSLGEQFF
TRBV6-2/TRBV6-3 15 CASSYPAGPEGIQYF
TRBV10-3 15 CAISESGLEQGKQFF
TRBV20-1 16 CSARAGTSGSTDTQYF
TRBV7-3 14 CASSLMGNTDTQYF
TRBV28 15 CASSPETALYSPLHF
TRBV4-1 15 CASRPLQGKQYEQYF
TRBV5-4 16 CASSSLTSGEPTRQYF
TRBV24-1 16 CATSVGRGDSNQPQHF
TRBV5-6 17 CASTKRDRRGIGTEAFF
TRBV13 15 CASSRLADSYNEQFF
TRBV4-3 16 CASSQAGGVRPREQYF
TRBV12-3/TRBV12-4 14 CASSPMTVSEKLFF
TRBV7-2 15 CASSLAPGINTEAFF
TRBV25-1 17 CASSSYPELGKTYGYTF
TRBV21-1 17 CASRGCIATVMRDTQYF
TRBV5-1 14 CASRWTSGTYEQYF
TRBV6-5 16 CASSRPGQGGTGELFF
TRBV7-8 17 CASSVGRFTRKTYGYTF
TRBV24-1 13 CATSGTGTGELFF
TRBV23-1 17 CASSSRPLRRKTYGYTF
TRBV21-1 17 CASRVLSYKVHNEKLFF
TRBV20-1 16 CSAARLLFRKTYGYTF
TRBV12-3/TRBV12-4 17 CASSFSHTAGKTYGYTF
TRBV3-1 18 CASSKLAPISGLTGELFF
TRBV7-6 17 CASSTDDESRKTYGYTF